This record looks at one TCR beta chain sequence and its context. Its antigen is not identified. The sample is drawn from a study of identifying expanded T cells in peripheral blood. Study-level results: Technical replicates showed approximately 1.2 changed clones; roughly two weeks 15 to 20; four weeks 19. Across healthy donors, higher total template counts meant significantly greater approximately 2-week count variance.

The CDR3 spans 14 residues. Trimming pared 5 bases from V and 2 bases from J, leaving 13 bases between. Per germline, CDR1 LNHDA and CDR2 SQIVND (reference sequence). TCRdb's copy holds only in-frame clones and misses some; the assay was immunoSEQ multiplex PCR. Counted here are approximately 100,000 clones, roughly 90% occurring once; the ten biggest clones make up roughly 15%. During the collection period, no donor immune events like infections were recorded. The chain joins TRBV19 to TRBJ2-7, with D unclear. This clonotype was obtained from a person aged 18-70 years in good health. What was sequenced was blood. DNA of the CDR3: TGTGCCAGTAGTGTGGGCAGGCTCACCTACGAGCAGTACTTC. Translated: CASSVGRLTYEQYF.